The rows below give T cell receptor beta chains drawn from one sample of a study of cytomegalovirus exposure and HLA in healthy donors. The method was immunoSEQ multiplex PCR; TCRdb's version includes in-frame clones alone and lacks a portion of them. Of 170,000 or so clones in the sample, approximately 84% are singletons; the top ten hold 2.5% to 3.5%. The specimen sequenced was PBMCs. Every receptor here comes from a woman in her fifties or sixties in good health and CMV-seropositive. Each CDR3 is given with its conserved first and last residue. D genes are given only for firm matches. Size values are once, few and many counts, or a class for expanded clones, and some rows have none.

cdr3_nt cdr3_aa j_call v_call clone_size d_call
TGTGCCAGCAGTGCCCACGGGGAGGACACTGAAGCTTTCTTT CASSAHGEDTEAFF TRBJ1-1 TRBV9 - -
TGTGCCAGCAGCGTAGAGGGTAGCGGAGGCACAGATACGCAGTATTTT CASSVEGSGGTDTQYF TRBJ2-3 TRBV9 - -
TGTGCCAGCAGCTTAGAGGTGGAGACTAGCGGGAGTCATGAGCAGTTCTTC CASSLEVETSGSHEQFF TRBJ2-1 TRBV7-6 - TRBD2
TGTGCCAGCAGCCCGACAGAGAACACTGAAGCTTTCTTT CASSPTENTEAFF TRBJ1-1 TRBV14 - -
TGTGCCAGCAGCTTGGAGAAGGGGGTGGGTAACAGTCAGTACTTC CASSLEKGVGNSQYF TRBJ2-4 TRBV5-4 - -
TGTGCCAGCTCACCAGTGAGCGAACTGAGCACAGATACGCAGTATTTT CASSPVSELSTDTQYF TRBJ2-3 TRBV18 - -
TGTGCCAGCTCACAAGGACTAGCGGAGAACACCGGGGAGCTGTTTTTT CASSQGLAENTGELFF TRBJ2-2 TRBV18 - TRBD2
TGTGCCAGCAGCTTAGAGGGACTAGCGGGGGTTTCGGAGACCCAGTACTTC CASSLEGLAGVSETQYF TRBJ2-5 TRBV7-6 - TRBD2
TGTGCCAGCACCGAAAGGGACAGGGGGAATGAGCAGTTCTTC CASTERDRGNEQFF TRBJ2-1 TRBV9 - TRBD1
TGTGCCAGCAGCTTACAGTATAATCAGCCCCAGCATTTT CASSLQYNQPQHF TRBJ1-5 TRBV7-8 - -
TGTGCCAGCAGTCCACAAGCTCAGGCTGAAGCTTTCTTT CASSPQAQAEAFF TRBJ1-1 TRBV6-5 - -
TGTGCCTGGGGACTAGCGGGGGAGACAGATACGCAGTATTTT CAWGLAGETDTQYF TRBJ2-3 TRBV30 - TRBD2
TGTGCCATCAGTGAGTCGACTCGGAACAGGGGGCCGGGGAACACTGAAGCTTTCTTT CAISESTRNRGPGNTEAFF TRBJ1-1 TRBV10-3 - TRBD1
TGCGCCAGCAGTCTGACTAGCGGGGGAGATACGCAGTATTTT CASSLTSGGDTQYF TRBJ2-3 TRBV5-1 - TRBD2
TGTGCCAGCAGCGTAGATTCCGCTAGAACAGATACGCAGTATTTT CASSVDSARTDTQYF TRBJ2-3 TRBV9 - -
TGCGCCAGCAGCACCCTTACAGGGGGAGACGAGCAGTACTTC CASSTLTGGDEQYF TRBJ2-7 TRBV5-1 - TRBD1
TGCGCCAGCGAACCGGGACTCCATGTGGGCTATGGCTACACCTTC CASEPGLHVGYGYTF TRBJ1-2 TRBV10-2 - -
TGTGCCAGCAGCTTGGGTTCGTTGAGCTCCTACGAGCAGTACTTC CASSLGSLSSYEQYF TRBJ2-7 TRBV5-4 - -
TGCAGCGTTGTACCTGGCGAGGACTCTAGCACAGATACGCAGTATTTT CSVVPGEDSSTDTQYF TRBJ2-3 TRBV29-1 - -
TGTGCCAGCAGCCCTTTCAGGGGGCGGGGGAGAACTGAAGCTTTCTTT CASSPFRGRGRTEAFF TRBJ1-1 TRBV7-9 - TRBD1
TGTGCCAGCAGTACACTGGGGGGGCGGGAGCAGTACTTC CASSTLGGREQYF TRBJ2-7 TRBV6-5 once -
TGTGCGGCGGGGGGGACACGAGATGAAAAACTGTTTTTT CAAGGTRDEKLFF TRBJ1-4 TRBV30 - -
TGTGCCAGCAGCTTAGGTAGGACAGCCACTGAAGCTTTCTTT CASSLGRTATEAFF TRBJ1-1 TRBV7-2 - -
TGTGCCAGCAGCCCCCAGGGGCTAGGCACCGGGGAGCTGTTTTTT CASSPQGLGTGELFF TRBJ2-2 TRBV7-8 once -
TGTGCCAGCAGCGCATTTCAGGGGGCCGCCGGGGAGCTGTTTTTT CASSAFQGAAGELFF TRBJ2-2 TRBV7-3 few TRBD1
TGTGCCAGCAGCGTGGGACAGACGAGCTCTGGAAACACCATATATTTT CASSVGQTSSGNTIYF TRBJ1-3 TRBV9 - TRBD1
TGTGCCACCAGCAGAGTGGACAGGGGCCTCGGAAACACCATATATTTT CATSRVDRGLGNTIYF TRBJ1-3 TRBV15 - TRBD1
TGTGCCAGCAGCATGGGGACTAGCGGGGGCCCCCGGAATGAGCAGTTCTTC CASSMGTSGGPRNEQFF TRBJ2-1 TRBV7-2 - TRBD2
TGTGCCAGCAGTTACTCAGTACTAGCGGCCTATTACGAGCAGTACTTC CASSYSVLAAYYEQYF TRBJ2-7 TRBV6-6 - TRBD2
TGCGCCAGCAGCCTGGGAGTAGCGGGAGGAAGGGAGACCCAGTACTTC CASSLGVAGGRETQYF TRBJ2-5 TRBV5-1 - TRBD2
TGCAGCGTTAAACCGGGACAAAACTCCTACGAGCAGTACTTC CSVKPGQNSYEQYF TRBJ2-7 TRBV29-1 - -
TGTGCCAGCAGCTTAAACGCGGGCCACACAGATACGCAGTATTTT CASSLNAGHTDTQYF TRBJ2-3 TRBV11-3 - -